These 16 T cell receptor beta chains came from one sample sequenced in a study of T cells in women clearing cervical HPV infection. Produced via immunoSEQ multiplex PCR; TCRdb's table is partial and in-frame only. The sample yields 15,000 to 20,000 clones, of which the top ten take up about 7%. Sequenced material: blood buffy coat. The receptor source for this set is a woman between 18 and 70 years old with a cervical HPV16 infection that either progressed to CIN3+ or cleared (not recorded which).

CDR3 amino acids: CASSLVGTSNQPQHF. Incomplete CDR3 DNA: TGTGCCAGCAGCTTGGTGGGGACAAGCAATCAGCCC. The chain carries TRBV7-2 and TRBJ1-5; possibly TRBD1 for D (6 bases). The read ends 3 residues shy of where the CDR3 ends; the end is completed using the germline J gene. Germline CDR1 SGHTA, CDR2 FQGNSA. The V end was cut by 3 bases, the J end by 1 base, with 10 bases between. The CDR3 runs 15 residues.

As regards this clone: The CDR3 end is not reached by the read, which stops 3 residues before it; the germline J gene fills it in. The genes are TRBV20-1 and TRBJ2-2, with D uncertain. The CDR3 sequence is 13 residues long. The ends were cut back, 2 bases at V and 4 bases at J, with 8 bases in the middle. Germline CDR1 is DFQATT and CDR2 is SNEGSKA (reference sequence). The covered CDR3 bases are TGCAGTGCTAGATGGCACCCCACCGGGGAG. Translating it yields CSARWHPTGE. The entire CDR3 protein is CSARWHPTGELFF.

In regard to this clone: The CDR3 extends 3 residues past the end of the read, so its final part is completed from the germline J gene. The genes are TRBV30 and TRBJ2-1; D is possibly TRBD2 (7 bases). With 0 bases removed from V and 4 bases from J, the gap between germline ends came to 13 bases. CDR3 length equals 15 residues. Per the germline V gene, CDR1 is GTSNPN and CDR2 is SVGIG (reference sequence). The CDR3 DNA, read in part, is TGTGCCTGGAGTGTACCGCGGGGGCCTTACAATGAG. Translated: CAWSVPRGPYNE. The entire CDR3 protein reads CAWSVPRGPYNEQFF. Together with reference TRBV30 and TRBJ2-1, the CDR3 gives the full variable domain: SQTIHQWPATLVQPVGSPLSLECTVEGTSNPNLYWYRQAAGRGLQLLFYSVGIGQISSEVPQNLSASRPQDRQFILSSKKLLLSDSGFYLCAWSVPRGPYNEQFFGPGTRLTVL.

CDR3 DNA (partial): TGCGCCAGCAGCTTGGCCTTGGAGGGGCTTATTTACGAG. Translation: CASSLALEGLIYE. The whole CDR3 protein reads CASSLALEGLIYEQYF. V and J are TRBV5-1 and TRBJ2-7; weak D call: TRBD2 (6 bases). The sequenced fragment ends 3 residues before the CDR3 boundary, so the rest is inferred from the germline J gene. CDR3 length: 16 residues. CDR1 is SGHRS, CDR2 YFSETQ, per germline. Trimming took 0 bases from V and 4 from J, leaving 17 bases between them.

With regard to this clone: The CDR3 is cut off 3 residues early in the read; its end comes from the germline J gene. V and J are TRBV28 and TRBJ1-6; no clear D gene. This CDR3 has 13 residues. Trimming took 4 bases from V and 4 from J, leaving 5 bases between them. Germline V lookup: CDR1 MDHEN, CDR2 SYDVKM. The sequenced CDR3 bases are TGTGCCAGCAGTTCCGGGTATAATTCACCC. This translates into CASSSGYNSP. The full CDR3 sequence reads CASSSGYNSPLHF.

As concerns this clone: The CDR3 end is not reached by the read, which stops 3 residues before it; the germline J gene fills it in. The rearrangement links TRBV16 to TRBJ2-4, with D perhaps TRBD1 (6 bases). This CDR3 comprises 15 residues. Trimming shortened V by 0 bases and J by 8 bases, and 14 bases separated the two germline ends. Germline V gene sequence: CDR1 KGHSY, CDR2 FQNENV. CDR3 loop: CASSQSGVSGDIQYF. Partial CDR3 DNA: TGTGCCAGCAGCCAATCGGGGGTTTCAGGGGACATT.

A word on this clone: Coverage ceases 3 residues before the CDR3 finishes, and the germline J gene fills in the end. This sequence joins TRBV19 and TRBJ1-1, with D possibly being TRBD1 (5 bases). Trimming stripped 1 base from V and 0 bases from J, with 18 bases between. The CDR3 covers 18 residues. Germline V CDR1 and CDR2: LNHDA, SQIVND (reference sequence). The CDR3 here is CASSIVFHSGGLNTEAFF. The CDR3 DNA, read in part, is TGTGCCAGTAGTATAGTTTTTCACTCCGGGGGACTGAACACTGAA.

CDR3 DNA, as far as it was read: TGTGCCAGCAGTTTAGGGGGACAGGGCATAATCTATGGC. Protein sequence: CASSLGGQGIIYG. The whole CDR3 protein reads CASSLGGQGIIYGYTF. This sequence joins TRBV12-3 or TRBV12-4 and TRBJ1-2, with TRBD1 matching 9 bases. The sequence runs out 3 residues before the end of the CDR3; the remainder is reconstructed from the germline J gene. This CDR3 has 16 residues. V was pared by 1 base and J by 4 bases, with 7 bases of the junction left unmatched.

As concerns this clone: The read halts 3 residues ahead of the CDR3 end, with the missing end drawn from the germline J gene. The chain employs TRBV9 and TRBJ1-6; D unresolved. The germline gives CDR1 SGDLS, CDR2 YYNGEE. CDR3 size: 17 residues. V lost 3 bases, J lost 3 bases, and 16 bases lay in between. CDR3 amino acids: CASSASGSPFYNSPLHF. The sequenced part of the CDR3 DNA is TGTGCCAGCAGCGCTTCCGGGTCCCCCTTCTATAATTCACCC.

On this clone: The observed sequence ends 3 residues before the CDR3 terminus, with the missing tail filled in from the germline J gene. This chain uses TRBV28 with TRBJ1-2, with 7 bases lining up with TRBD1. Unmatched junction bases numbered 9, after V lost 7 bases and J lost 4 bases. This CDR3 region has 14 residues. Germline CDR1 reads MDHEN; CDR2 reads SYDVKM. The covered CDR3 bases are TGTGCCAGCACCTCGGGGCAGGGGGTCTATGGC. Amino acids: CASTSGQGVYG. In full, the CDR3 reads CASTSGQGVYGYTF.

Comment on this clone: The read is 3 residues too short to cover the CDR3 end, so that end is filled in from the germline J gene. The chain joins TRBV2 to TRBJ1-5, with no clear D. Trimming cost V 1 base and J 6 bases, with 7 bases left between them. Germline V CDR1 and CDR2: SNHLY, FYNNEI. CDR3 length: 13 amino acids. Partial CDR3 DNA: TGTGCCAGCAGTGAAGGTCTTAGTCAGCCC. It translates to CASSEGLSQP. The whole CDR3 is CASSEGLSQPQHF.

A note on this clone: Read sequence stops 3 residues before the CDR3 end, and the germline J gene provides the missing end. The chain is built from TRBV2 and TRBJ1-1, with TRBD1 as a possible D gene (6 bases). V lost 7 bases and J 1 base, leaving 16 bases between the germline ends. The CDR3 totals 15 residues. From germline, CDR1 is SNHLY and CDR2 FYNNEI. This CDR3 reads CASTSAGAQNTEAFF. CDR3 DNA, as far as it was read: TGTGCCAGCACGTCAGCAGGGGCTCAGAACACTGAA.

Worth noting for this clone: The CDR3 is cut off 3 residues early in the read; its end comes from the germline J gene. This chain joins TRBV5-1 and TRBJ2-7, with D unresolved. This CDR3 has 13 residues. Germline V lookup: CDR1 SGHRS, CDR2 YFSETQ. V was trimmed by 0 bases and J by 6 bases, leaving 10 bases between them. The CDR3 DNA, read in part, is TGCGCCAGCAGCTTGGGAGTGACTTCCGAG. This gives the protein CASSLGVTSE. The full CDR3 protein reads CASSLGVTSEQYF.

On this clone: Read sequence stops 3 residues before the CDR3 end, and the germline J gene provides the missing end. The chain carries TRBV19 and TRBJ2-7, with TRBD1 matching 8 bases. Trimming took 6 bases from V and 3 from J; bases not matched to a gene: 1. The CDR3 covers 12 residues. Per the germline V gene, CDR1 is LNHDA and CDR2 is SQIVND (reference sequence). The covered CDR3 bases are TGTGCCAGTAGCGACAGGGGCTACGAG. Translated: CASSDRGYE. The whole CDR3 region reads CASSDRGYEQYF.

Concerning this clone itself: Read sequence stops 3 residues before the CDR3 end, and the germline J gene provides the missing end. This chain uses TRBV5-3 with TRBJ2-1; 7 bases match TRBD1. TRBV5-3 is identified as an open reading frame with a role that is uncertain. Trimming at V came to 0 bases and at J to 3 bases, leaving 0 bases not matched to a gene. The CDR3 extends over 14 amino acids. The CDR3 region is CARSLGDSYNEQFF. The CDR3 bases that were read are TGTGCCAGAAGCTTGGGGGACAGCTACAATGAG.

In the case of this clone: The sequenced fragment ends 3 residues before the CDR3 boundary, so the rest is inferred from the germline J gene. The rearrangement joins TRBV7-9 to TRBJ1-1; 10 bases agree with TRBD1. In germline, CDR1 is SEHNR, CDR2 FQNEAQ (reference sequence). The CDR3 length is 14 residues. Trimming cost V 5 bases and J 4 bases; bases outside gene matches: 4. The CDR3 bases that were read are TGTGCCAGCAGCATCGGACAGGGGGTCACTGAA. This codes for CASSIGQGVTE. The CDR3 reads in full as CASSIGQGVTEAFF.